This TCR beta chain derives from a study of blood T cell repertoires in COVID-19. Study-wide context: Whether acute or convalescent, the COVID-19 samples came from the United States, Italy and Spain.

Produced via immunoSEQ multiplex PCR; TCRdb's table is partial and in-frame only. The data hold under 450,000 clones, with about 87% observed a single time. From germline, CDR1 is LGHNT and CDR2 FRNRAP. V was cut by 5 bases and J by 10 bases, with 18 bases left in between. The CDR3 spans 15 residues. This receptor was taken from a woman between 50 and 59 years old with COVID-19, enrolled during active disease. Sequenced input: peripheral blood. The rearrangement uses TRBV12-5 and TRBJ1-6; tentative D call: TRBD1 (5 bases). The CDR3 DNA reads TGTGCTAGTGGTCCTGAAGGGGTCTTCGGGTCACCCCTCCACTTT. The encoded protein is CASGPEGVFGSPLHF. The full variable domain, rest sourced from reference TRBV12-5 and TRBJ1-6, is DARVTQTPRHKVTEMGQEVTMRCQPILGHNTVFWYRQTMMQGLELLAYFRNRAPLDDSGMPKDRFSAEMPDATLATLKIQPSEPRDSAVYFCASGPEGVFGSPLHFGNGTRLTVT.